The next 13 T cell receptor beta chains were all read from a single sample in a study of T cell responses to AZD1222 COVID-19 vaccine. TCRdb's copy holds only in-frame clones and misses some; the assay was immunoSEQ multiplex PCR. The data show fewer than 130,000 clones, with just under 95% seen just once and approximately 2.2% held by the top ten. This specimen consisted of peripheral blood, obtained on day 0 of AZD1222 vaccination. The receptors stem from an adult in good health.

The chain couples TRBV11-3 to TRBJ1-3; D is unresolved. The CDR3 is 15 residues long. The germline gives CDR1 SGHNT, CDR2 YENEEA. Trimming removed 4 bases at V and 5 bases at J, with 15 bases between. The CDR3 loop is CASSSWVGERNTIYF. Written as DNA, the CDR3 is TGTGCCAGCAGCTCATGGGTTGGGGAAAGAAACACCATATATTTT.

V is TRBV7-2 and J is TRBJ2-1; no firm D call. The V end was cut by 1 base, the J end by 2 bases, with 3 bases between. CDR1 SGHTA and CDR2 FQGNSA come from the germline V gene. The CDR3 has 13 amino acids. CDR3 sequence (DNA): TGTGCCAGCAGCTTAGAGCCCTACAATGAGCAGTTCTTC. It encodes CASSLEPYNEQFF.

The gene calls are TRBV28 and TRBJ2-1; a possible D gene is TRBD2 (6 bases). The germline CDR1 and CDR2 sequences are MDHEN and SYDVKM. V lost 6 bases and J lost 6, with 18 bases in between. The CDR3 covers 15 residues. CDR3 protein: CASRLGPGLINEQFF. CDR3 DNA sequence: TGTGCCAGCAGACTGGGCCCTGGACTAATCAATGAGCAGTTCTTC.

This chain uses TRBV28 with TRBJ1-1; no firm D call. There are 13 residues in the CDR3. Trimming shortened V by 4 bases and J by 5 bases, and 11 bases separated the two germline ends. Germline assignment: CDR1 MDHEN and CDR2 SYDVKM. CDR3 nucleotide sequence: TGTGCCAGCAGTTCATTGGGGTTGACTGAAGCTTTCTTT. As protein: CASSSLGLTEAFF. Supplemented by reference TRBV28 and TRBJ1-1, the full variable domain reads DVKVTQSSRYLVKRTGEKVFLECVQDMDHENMFWYRQDPGLGLRLIYFSYDVKMKEKGDIPEGYSVSREKKERFSLILESASTNQTSMYLCASSSLGLTEAFFGQGTRLTVV.

CDR3 residues: CASSPVRGRVGEKLFF. The CDR3 DNA sequence: TGTGCCAGCTCACCAGTCAGGGGGCGCGTTGGTGAAAAACTGTTTTTT. The chain links TRBV18 to TRBJ1-4, with 8 bases that match TRBD1. Germline loops: CDR1 KGHSH, CDR2 LQKENI. V lost 2 bases, J lost 7 bases, and 9 bases stayed unmatched. CDR3 length equals 16 residues. The full variable domain, completed using reference TRBV18 and TRBJ1-4, is NAGVMQNPRHLVRRRGQEARLRCSPMKGHSHVYWYRQLPEEGLKFMVYLQKENIIDESGMPKERFSAEFPKEGPSILRIQQVVRGDSAAYFCASSPVRGRVGEKLFFGSGTQLSVL.

There are a few counts of this clone. This chain's CDR3 is CATYHDRGHRGEAFF. CDR3 bases: TGTGCCACCTATCACGACAGGGGGCATAGGGGTGAAGCTTTCTTT. The V and J genes are TRBV19 and TRBJ1-1, with TRBD1 matching 10 bases. Germline V gene data show CDR1 as LNHDA and CDR2 as SQIVND (reference sequence). This CDR3 region has 15 residues. With 10 bases clipped from V and 7 bases from J, the junction kept 15 bases outside the gene matches.

The chain uses TRBV29-1 and TRBJ1-2; D not certain. In germline, CDR1 is SQVTM, CDR2 ANQGSEA. The germline V and J ends were trimmed by 3 bases and 3 bases, with 17 bases remaining between them. The CDR3 is made up of 15 amino acids. CDR3 bases: TGCAGCGTTGATTTTGCGGGGAATGGAGACTATGGCTACACCTTC. Amino acid sequence: CSVDFAGNGDYGYTF.

The V call is TRBV7-2, the J call TRBJ2-3, with 12 positions matching TRBD1. V gave up 5 bases and J gave up 3 bases; unmatched junction bases: 3. Germline assignment: CDR1 SGHTA and CDR2 FQGNSA. CDR3 size: 15 residues. The CDR3 DNA reads as TGTGCCAGCAGCCGGGGACAGGGGGCGACAGATACGCAGTATTTT. Amino acids: CASSRGQGATDTQYF. The full variable domain, completed using reference TRBV7-2 and TRBJ2-3, is GAGVSQSPSNKVTEKGKDVELRCDPISGHTALYWYRQSLGQGLEFLIYFQGNSAPDKSGLPSDRFSAERTGGSVSTLTIQRTQQEDSAVYLCASSRGQGATDTQYFGPGTRLTVL.

The V call is TRBV2, the J call TRBJ2-1; 8 positions agree with TRBD2. Germline V gives CDR1 SNHLY, CDR2 FYNNEI. The CDR3 runs to 16 residues. After removal of 10 bases from V and 5 bases from J, the junction contained 16 bases not matched to a gene. In nucleotides, the CDR3 is TGTGCCACCCCGACTAGCGCGATTCACATAAACAATGAGCAGTTCTTC. This codes for CATPTSAIHINNEQFF.

The rearrangement links TRBV27 to TRBJ2-3; D is undetermined. Between the trimmed V and J ends, which lost 4 bases and 0 bases, there was a span of 8 bases. The CDR3 covers 14 residues. Germline V CDR1 and CDR2: MNHEY, SMNVEV (reference sequence). CDR3 in amino acids: CASSSPWSTDTQYF. CDR3 bases: TGTGCCAGCAGTTCCCCCTGGAGCACAGATACGCAGTATTTT.

The V and J genes are TRBV30 and TRBJ1-2; 8 bases match TRBD1. Germline CDR1 and CDR2: GTSNPN and SVGIG (reference sequence). The CDR3 spans 14 residues. V lost 2 bases, J lost 3 bases, and 5 bases stayed unmatched. CDR3 DNA sequence: TGTGCCTGGAGTACGGACAGGGAACACTATGGCTACACCTTC. Translating it yields CAWSTDREHYGYTF.

The rearrangement links TRBV7-9 to TRBJ1-5; possibly TRBD1 for D (6 bases). Germline-derived CDR1 and CDR2 are SEHNR and FQNEAQ (reference sequence). CDR3 length: 15 residues. Trimming removed 4 bases from V and 4 bases from J, with 14 bases in between. The CDR3 sequence is CASSSGGQRNQPQHF. The DNA for the CDR3 is TGTGCCAGCAGCTCCGGCGGACAGCGGAATCAGCCCCAGCATTTT.

The V and J genes are TRBV9 and TRBJ1-1; D is uncertain. The CDR3 covers 13 residues. The germline V and J ends were trimmed by 4 bases and 1 base, with 8 bases remaining between them. Germline V gives CDR1 SGDLS, CDR2 YYNGEE. The CDR3 bases are TGTGCCAGCAGCCCTTACCCGAACACTGAAGCTTTCTTT. This gives the protein CASSPYPNTEAFF.